These 19 T cell receptor beta chains share one sample of origin, sequenced in a study of PD-L1 blockade in urothelial cancer. The protocol was immunoSEQ multiplex PCR, while the TCRdb copy is restricted to in-frame clones and leaves out a portion. Found here are more than 50,000 clones, 65% to 90% of them singletons; the top ten hold about 2.9%. Regarding time point: pretreatment peripheral blood. The sequenced sample was PBMCs, obtained around atezolizumab (anti-PD-L1) treatment. These receptors were obtained from a man between 65 and 85 years old with urothelial cancer.

The count of this clone is one. This specimen includes other DNA sequences encoding the same CDR3. CDR3 nucleotides: TGTGCCAGTAGTATAGGACAGAACACTGAAGCTTTCTTT. It translates to CASSIGQNTEAFF. The chain recombines TRBV19 with TRBJ1-1, with unresolved D. Trimming took 1 base from V and 1 from J, leaving 4 bases between them. Per the germline V gene, CDR1 is LNHDA and CDR2 is SQIVND (reference sequence). This CDR3 spans 13 amino acids.

J is TRBJ1-1 and V is TRBV27; possibly TRBD1 for D (6 bases). Trimming took off 2 bases at V and 4 bases at J, with 23 bases between the two ends. Germline V gene sequence: CDR1 MNHEY, CDR2 SMNVEV (reference sequence). This CDR3 spans 18 amino acids. For the CDR3, the DNA is TGTGCCAGCAGTTTAGACAGGCGATTTGCGCTATCGAGCACTGAAGCTTTCTTT. It translates to CASSLDRRFALSSTEAFF.

This clone showed up just once. This chain uses TRBV14 with TRBJ1-2; the match to TRBD1 covers 7 bases. This CDR3 has 14 amino acids. Germline values: CDR1 SGHDN, CDR2 FVKESK. V shed 4 bases and J 7 bases; nucleotides not matched to a gene: 9. The CDR3 spells CASSLGTVESGYTF. The CDR3 coding sequence is TGTGCCAGCAGCCTGGGGACAGTGGAGAGTGGCTACACCTTC. The complete variable domain, with remaining parts taken from reference TRBV14 and TRBJ1-2, reads EAGVTQFPSHSVIEKGQTVTLRCDPISGHDNLYWYRRVMGKEIKFLLHFVKESKQDESGMPNNRFLAERTGGTYSTLKVQPAELEDSGVYFCASSLGTVESGYTFGSGTRLTVV.

The J gene is TRBJ2-3, the V gene TRBV9, with 7 bases identical to TRBD2. V shed 0 bases, J shed 4 bases, and the junction held 11 bases outside the gene matches. CDR3 length: 17 residues. Germline V gene lookup returns CDR1 SGDLS and CDR2 YYNGEE. DNA for the CDR3: TGTGCCAGCAGCGTAGGAAGGGGCGGGAGATTGGCAGATACGCAGTATTTT. Translating gives CASSVGRGGRLADTQYF.

The chain joins TRBV19 to TRBJ2-1; perhaps TRBD2 as D (6 bases). V lost 5 bases to trimming and J lost 9 bases, with 17 bases between them. From germline, CDR1 is LNHDA and CDR2 SQIVND (reference sequence). The CDR3 runs 14 residues. The CDR3 protein is CASSPRLGKGEQFF. CDR3 nucleotides: TGTGCCAGTAGTCCAAGACTAGGAAAGGGTGAGCAGTTCTTC.

The chain links TRBV7-3 to TRBJ2-1; tentative D call: TRBD1 (5 bases). The CDR3 spans 13 residues. CDR1 is SGHTA, CDR2 FQGTGA, per germline. Trimming stripped 5 bases from V and 10 bases from J, with 15 bases between. In DNA, the CDR3 is TGTGCCAGCAGCACGAACAGGTTTTCCGAGCAGTTCTTC. Residues: CASSTNRFSEQFF.

The CDR3 loop reads CASSLEGTRNGYTF. Here the CDR3 DNA reads TGCGCCAGCAGCTTGGAAGGGACAAGAAATGGCTACACCTTC. The chain has TRBV5-1 and TRBJ1-2, with D possibly being TRBD1 (6 bases). The germline V gene has CDR1 SGHRS and CDR2 YFSETQ. Trimming shortened V by 0 bases and J by 6 bases, and 12 bases separated the two germline ends. This CDR3 is 14 amino acids long. The full variable domain, its missing parts supplied by reference TRBV5-1 and TRBJ1-2, is KAGVTQTPRYLIKTRGQQVTLSCSPISGHRSVSWYQQTPGQGLQFLFEYFSETQRNKGNFPGRFSGRQFSNSRSEMNVSTLELGDSALYLCASSLEGTRNGYTFGSGTRLTVV.

V is TRBV7-8 and J is TRBJ2-3; 7 positions agree with TRBD2. Unmatched junction bases numbered 8, after V lost 5 bases and J lost 6 bases. The germline gives CDR1 SGHVS, CDR2 FQNEAQ. The CDR3 has 14 residues. For the CDR3, the DNA is TGTGCCAGCAGCGGGATGGAGGGAGGGGATACGCAGTATTTT. Amino acids: CASSGMEGGDTQYF.

The CDR3 spells CGGMGKANTEAFF. The CDR3 nucleotides read TGCGGGGGGATGGGTAAAGCGAACACTGAAGCTTTCTTT. The chain couples TRBV29-1 to TRBJ1-1; TRBD1 might be the D (5 bases). Looked up from germline, CDR1 is SQVTM and CDR2 is ANQGSEA. This CDR3 has 13 amino acids.

This chain links TRBV30 with TRBJ1-1; D is uncertain. The CDR3 loop spans 13 amino acids. The V gene lost 4 bases and the J gene lost 4 bases, with 13 bases spanning the gap. Germline V gives CDR1 GTSNPN, CDR2 SVGIG (reference sequence). The CDR3 here is CAWTGFLGTEAFF. The CDR3 DNA sequence: TGTGCCTGGACCGGGTTTCTGGGCACTGAAGCTTTCTTT.

The rearrangement joins TRBV7-8 to TRBJ2-7, with 8 bases matching TRBD2. After removal of 1 base from V and 5 bases from J, the junction contained 4 bases not matched to a gene. From germline, CDR1 is SGHVS and CDR2 FQNEAQ. The CDR3 sequence is 14 residues long. The CDR3 protein is CASSLGGRPHEQYF. The CDR3, as DNA: TGTGCCAGCAGCTTAGGCGGGAGGCCCCACGAGCAGTACTTC.

This clone was recorded at least ten times. The chain's CDR3 is CATSRDGGGLGELFF. The DNA of the CDR3 is TGTGCCACCAGCAGAGATGGAGGAGGGCTCGGGGAGCTGTTTTTT. This chain links TRBV15 with TRBJ2-2, with D possibly TRBD2 on 6 matching bases. Germline V gene lookup returns CDR1 LNHNV and CDR2 YYDKDF (reference sequence). The CDR3 spans 15 residues. Deletions cut 0 bases from V and 7 bases from J, with 12 bases between.

This rearrangement joins TRBV14 to TRBJ2-1, with TRBD2 identical over 9 bases. Trimming at V came to 0 bases and at J to 8 bases, leaving 14 bases not matched to a gene. Germline V gives CDR1 SGHDN, CDR2 FVKESK. CDR3 length equals 18 residues. CDR3 bases: TGTGCCAGCAGCCAAGAGGGAACCTTAGCGGGAGTTGTCGATGAGCAGTTCTTC. Residues: CASSQEGTLAGVVDEQFF. The full variable domain, in which reference TRBV14 and TRBJ2-1 provide the parts outside the CDR3, is EAGVTQFPSHSVIEKGQTVTLRCDPISGHDNLYWYRRVMGKEIKFLLHFVKESKQDESGMPNNRFLAERTGGTYSTLKVQPAELEDSGVYFCASSQEGTLAGVVDEQFFGPGTRLTVL.

The rearrangement links TRBV28 to TRBJ2-7; a possible D gene is TRBD1 (5 bases). The V gene lost 10 bases and the J gene lost 5 bases, with 21 bases spanning the gap. Germline V lookup: CDR1 MDHEN, CDR2 SYDVKM. The CDR3 consists of 14 residues. The CDR3 reads CATRPDGHFDEQYF. The CDR3 nucleotides read TGTGCCACACGGCCTGACGGACACTTCGACGAGCAGTACTTC.

The chain is built from TRBV5-8 and TRBJ2-5, with 10 bases matching TRBD2. Germline-derived CDR1 and CDR2 are SGHTS and YDEGEE. The CDR3 has 16 residues. J gave up 4 bases and V 4 bases, and 10 bases lay outside the gene matches. The CDR3 loop reads CASSTFLAGGGETQYF. CDR3 DNA sequence: TGTGCCAGCAGCACCTTTTTAGCGGGAGGAGGAGAGACCCAGTACTTC.

The chain has TRBV19 and TRBJ1-5, with 7 bases that match TRBD1. Looked up from germline, CDR1 is LNHDA and CDR2 is SQIVND (reference sequence). After removal of 3 bases from V and 7 bases from J, the junction contained 9 bases not matched to a gene. CDR3 length: 15 residues. Here the CDR3 DNA reads TGTGCCAGTAGTATCGGAGGGGGCTTCGGGCAGCCCCAGCATTTT. Its protein is CASSIGGGFGQPQHF. The whole variable domain, filled in from reference TRBV19 and TRBJ1-5, reads DGGITQSPKYLFRKEGQNVTLSCEQNLNHDAMYWYRQDPGQGLRLIYYSQIVNDFQKGDIAEGYSVSREKKESFPLTVTSAQKNPTAFYLCASSIGGGFGQPQHFGDGTRLSIL.

The V gene is TRBV11-3, the J gene TRBJ1-1; the D is unclear. Trimming shortened V by 5 bases and J by 2 bases, and 9 bases separated the two germline ends. Germline CDR1 is SGHNT and CDR2 is YENEEA. The CDR3 loop spans 13 amino acids. CDR3 region: CASSLLSNTEAFF. CDR3 sequence (DNA): TGTGCCAGCAGCCTGCTTAGTAACACTGAAGCTTTCTTT.

This clone was detected once. The chain employs TRBV7-6 and TRBJ2-1, with D perhaps TRBD2 (5 bases). The CDR3 totals 14 residues. Germline V gene data show CDR1 as SGHVS and CDR2 as FNYEAQ. V lost 1 base and J lost 2, with 6 bases in between. CDR3 sequence (DNA): TGTGCCAGCAGCTTAGACGGGACCTACAATGAGCAGTTCTTC. Amino acids: CASSLDGTYNEQFF.

The V and J genes are TRBV2 and TRBJ2-7; perhaps TRBD1 as D (6 bases). The CDR3 runs to 14 residues. Per the germline V gene, CDR1 is SNHLY and CDR2 is FYNNEI. The germline V and J ends were trimmed by 6 bases and 0 bases, with 12 bases remaining between them. CDR3 in amino acids: CASRYRDNSYEQYF. The CDR3 nucleotides are TGTGCCAGCAGATACCGGGACAACTCCTACGAGCAGTACTTC. The full variable domain, its missing parts supplied by reference TRBV2 and TRBJ2-7, is EPEVTQTPSHQVTQMGQEVILRCVPISNHLYFYWYRQILGQKVEFLVSFYNNEISEKSEIFDDQFSVERPDGSNFTLKIRSTKLEDSAMYFCASRYRDNSYEQYFGPGTRLTVT.